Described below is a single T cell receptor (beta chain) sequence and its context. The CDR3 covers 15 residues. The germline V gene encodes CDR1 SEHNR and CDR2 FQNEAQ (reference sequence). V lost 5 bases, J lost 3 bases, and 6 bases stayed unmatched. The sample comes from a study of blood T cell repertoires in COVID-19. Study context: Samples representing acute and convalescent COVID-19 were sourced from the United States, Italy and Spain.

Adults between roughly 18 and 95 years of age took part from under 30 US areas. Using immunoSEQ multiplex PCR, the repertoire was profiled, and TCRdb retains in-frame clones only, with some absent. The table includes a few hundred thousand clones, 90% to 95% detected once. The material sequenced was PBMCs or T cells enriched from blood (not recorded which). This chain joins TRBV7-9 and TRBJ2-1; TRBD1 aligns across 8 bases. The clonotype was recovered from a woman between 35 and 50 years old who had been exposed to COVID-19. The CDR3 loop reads CASSQGQGLYNEQFF. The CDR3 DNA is TGTGCCAGCAGCCAAGGACAGGGCCTCTACAATGAGCAGTTCTTC.